This T cell receptor (beta chain) was captured in a study of cytomegalovirus exposure and HLA in healthy donors. About the study: From donors who were HLA-typed, an early data release held 70 million to 90 million unique TCRs. General observations from the study: According to an earlier analysis, most TCR beta V segments yielded productive rearrangements about 87% or about 30% of the time. Highly shared sequence variants in one cluster were likely a sequencing artifact. Using a false discovery rate of 0.05, a later analysis showed that 16,951 TCR beta sequences were associated with HLA alleles.

The CDR3 contains 13 residues. The germline V gene encodes CDR1 SGHVS and CDR2 FNYEAQ. V lost 5 bases, J lost 14 bases, and 16 bases lay in between. Comment on this clone: Antigen specificity is unknown.

13 Jbeta primers and 60 Vbeta primers were used for the PCR. The assay was immunoSEQ multiplex PCR, and TCRdb's table has in-frame clones only and misses some. The data show some 190,000 clones, more than 60% seen once. The clonotype was recovered from a young man in good health and CMV-seronegative. Input material: PBMCs. The chain has TRBV7-6 and TRBJ2-6, with D possibly being TRBD1 (6 bases). The DNA of the CDR3 is TGTGCCAGCAGCCAGACAGGTCGCTCTCTCCTGACTTTC. This codes for CASSQTGRSLLTF. The full variable domain, with the rest looked up from reference TRBV7-6 and TRBJ2-6, is GAGVSQSPRYKVTKRGQDVALRCDPISGHVSLYWYRQALGQGPEFLTYFNYEAQQDKSGLPNDRFSAERPEGSISTLTIQRTEQRDSAMYRCASSQTGRSLLTFGAGSRLTVL.